This TCR beta chain was captured by sequencing in a study of siplizumab effects on memory and regulatory T cells. Study results and caveats: Treg origin accounted for an average of nearly 70% of mappable alloreactive CD4+ clones with siplizumab and about 27% in controls. Confirmation that proliferating Tregs from siplizumab cultures had suppressive function was not obtained. Apparently key alloresponse contributors, naive T cells also seemed more diverse than memory cells.

This CDR3 has 15 amino acids. V lost 5 bases, J lost 1 base, and 14 bases lay in between. CDR1 and CDR2 from the germline V gene are SGHTA and FQGTGA. Assays examined about 10^5 TCR templates per sample. TCRdb's table, derived via immunoSEQ multiplex PCR, lists solely in-frame clones and lacks some. The repertoire has about 100,000 clones, around 92% of them found once; the top ten carry under 0.15%. Of note for this clone: Its target is not known.

The receptor's source is a human donor in good health. Sequences were obtained from CD4+ T cells sorted from blood. The chain links TRBV7-3 to TRBJ1-1; maybe TRBD1 (5 bases). The CDR3 bases are TGTGCCAGCAGCCCGCAACAGGTTAGGAACACTGAAGCTTTCTTT. It translates to CASSPQQVRNTEAFF.